This entry lists 30 T cell receptor beta chains sequenced from one sample in a study of graft-versus-host responses after intestinal transplantation. Clones were read by immunoSEQ multiplex PCR, and TCRdb kept only the in-frame ones, dropping some. Seen here are nearly 20,000 clones, approximately 86% observed once, and the top ten hold 9.4%. The sample here was PBMCs, taken less than 240 days after intestinal transplant. The origin of the receptors is a human patient who received an intestinal transplant, so some T cells may come from the graft donor.

The J gene is TRBJ1-2, the V gene TRBV14; D is unclear. The CDR3 runs to 15 residues. CDR1 SGHDN and CDR2 FVKESK come from the germline V gene. V was pared by 1 base and J by 6 bases, with 15 bases between. CDR3 region: CASSQGPEWGDGYTF. DNA for the CDR3: TGTGCCAGCAGCCAAGGTCCGGAGTGGGGTGATGGCTACACCTTC.

The J gene is TRBJ2-5, the V gene TRBV5-4; 7 bases agree with TRBD2. The CDR3 consists of 13 residues. J was trimmed by 5 bases and V by 0 bases; bases with no gene match: 1. Looked up from germline, CDR1 is SGHNT and CDR2 is YYREEE (reference sequence). DNA of the CDR3: TGTGCCAGCAGCTTGGTCGGGGGGGAGACCCAGTACTTC. This codes for CASSLVGGETQYF. Full variable domain (remainder filled in from reference TRBV5-4 and TRBJ2-5): ETGVTQSPTHLIKTRGQQVTLRCSSQSGHNTVSWYQQALGQGPQFIFQYYREEENGRGNFPPRFSGLQFPNYSSELNVNALELDDSALYLCASSLVGGETQYFGPGTRLLVL.

This chain links TRBV4-2 with TRBJ2-3; D unclear. Trimming took 0 bases from V and 6 from J, leaving 13 bases between them. The CDR3 has 15 residues. Germline CDR1 LGHNA, CDR2 YNFKEQ. CDR3 bases: TGTGCCAGCAGCCAAGAGAAGACACTTGAGGATACGCAGTATTTT. It encodes CASSQEKTLEDTQYF.

The rearrangement joins TRBV9 to TRBJ2-3; 7 positions agree with TRBD2. The germline V gene encodes CDR1 SGDLS and CDR2 YYNGEE. The CDR3 loop spans 17 amino acids. V gave up 0 bases and J gave up 6 bases; unmatched junction bases: 13. The CDR3 DNA reads as TGTGCCAGCAGCGTAGGGGGTCGGCTAGCGGTCGTGGATACGCAGTATTTT. Residues: CASSVGGRLAVVDTQYF.

The CDR3 loop is CASSVGPNTGELFF. The CDR3 DNA is TGTGCCAGCAGCGTAGGGCCCAACACCGGGGAGCTGTTTTTT. The chain carries TRBV9 and TRBJ2-2; D not certain. This CDR3 comprises 14 residues. CDR1 is SGDLS, CDR2 YYNGEE, per germline. V was clipped by 0 bases and J by 2 bases, with 5 bases between them.

The chain employs TRBV5-4 and TRBJ2-1; 8 bases are shared with TRBD2. V trimming: 4 bases; J trimming: 5 bases; junction bases outside the gene matches: 2. The CDR3 spans 13 residues. Germline V lookup: CDR1 SGHNT, CDR2 YYREEE (reference sequence). The CDR3 loop reads CASSTGGHNEQFF. The CDR3 DNA sequence: TGTGCCAGCAGCACGGGGGGGCACAATGAGCAGTTCTTC.

The genes are TRBV10-1 and TRBJ1-2, with TRBD1 identical over 7 bases. The germline V gene encodes CDR1 WNHNN and CDR2 SYGVQD (reference sequence). CDR3 length equals 13 residues. V gave up 6 bases and J gave up 6 bases; unmatched junction bases: 7. In DNA form, the CDR3 reads TGCGCCAGCAGCTCGGACAGGTCGGATGGCTACACCTTC. It encodes CASSSDRSDGYTF.

V is TRBV5-1 and J is TRBJ2-1, with 8 positions matching TRBD2. CDR3 size: 14 residues. Germline V lookup: CDR1 SGHRS, CDR2 YFSETQ. V gave up 1 base and J gave up 6 bases; unmatched junction bases: 3. CDR3 nucleotides: TGCGCCAGCAGCTTGACCGGGGGGGCCAATGAGCAGTTCTTC. It codes for CASSLTGGANEQFF.

The gene calls are TRBV13 and TRBJ2-7; 9 bases agree with TRBD1. Germline V gene lookup returns CDR1 PRHDT and CDR2 FYEKMQ (reference sequence). This CDR3 has 16 amino acids. With 4 bases clipped from V and 1 base from J, the junction kept 8 bases outside the gene matches. In nucleotides, the CDR3 is TGTGCCAGCAGCTCCCCGCCGGGACAGGGTTCCTACGAGCAGTACTTC. It encodes CASSSPPGQGSYEQYF.

CDR3 protein: CASSDTVNYEQYF. DNA for the CDR3: TGTGCCAGCAGTGACACAGTGAACTACGAGCAGTACTTC. This rearrangement joins TRBV27 to TRBJ2-7, with no clear D. The CDR3 covers 13 residues. The V gene's germline CDR1 is MNHEY and CDR2 SMNVEV (reference sequence). Trimming removed 5 bases at V and 3 bases at J, with 11 bases between.

The chain links TRBV18 to TRBJ2-1; 9 nucleotides agree with TRBD2. CDR3 length: 16 amino acids. Germline V lookup: CDR1 KGHSH, CDR2 LQKENI. V shed 4 bases and J 6 bases; nucleotides not matched to a gene: 10. Here the CDR3 DNA reads TGTGCCAGCTCACGGGCTAGCGGGGAGCATAGCAATGAGCAGTTCTTC. Amino acid sequence: CASSRASGEHSNEQFF.

This clone was recorded only once. The J gene is TRBJ2-1, the V gene TRBV29-1; TRBD1 aligns across 9 bases. Germline values: CDR1 SQVTM, CDR2 ANQGSEA. V lost 5 bases and J lost 6; bases outside the gene matches: 8. The CDR3 length is 14 residues. For the CDR3, the DNA is TGCAGCGTTACAGGGGGCGATAGGACCAATGAGCAGTTCTTC. Protein product: CSVTGGDRTNEQFF.

The rearrangement links TRBV9 to TRBJ2-5; either TRBD1 or TRBD2 may supply D (5 bases each). The V gene's germline CDR1 is SGDLS and CDR2 YYNGEE. CDR3 size: 14 residues. The ends were cut back, 0 bases at V and 7 bases at J, with 13 bases in the middle. CDR3 protein: CASSVGEGPGTQYF. CDR3 bases: TGTGCCAGCAGCGTAGGCGAGGGGCCCGGGACCCAGTACTTC.

The chain combines TRBV4-1 with TRBJ2-1; D unclear. The CDR3 is 16 amino acids. Germline V gives CDR1 MGHRA, CDR2 YSYEKL. The ends were cut back, 1 base at V and 3 bases at J, with 13 bases in the middle. The CDR3 loop reads CASSQATALFYNEQFF. In DNA form, the CDR3 reads TGCGCCAGCAGCCAAGCTACAGCACTTTTCTACAATGAGCAGTTCTTC.

This chain uses TRBV10-1 with TRBJ2-3; D is unresolved. The CDR3 covers 15 residues. Trimming took 5 bases from V and 6 from J, leaving 18 bases between them. Germline CDR1 is WNHNN and CDR2 is SYGVQD (reference sequence). The DNA for the CDR3 is TGCGCCAGCAGTATGACTGCGGTTACCGGGGATACGCAGTATTTT. It codes for CASSMTAVTGDTQYF.

The chain couples TRBV15 to TRBJ2-3, with 8 bases identical to TRBD2. Trimming removed 3 bases from V and 3 bases from J; junction bases left unmatched: 11. This CDR3 spans 17 amino acids. Germline V gene lookup returns CDR1 LNHNV and CDR2 YYDKDF (reference sequence). CDR3 residues: CATSSDESGGLTDTQYF. For the CDR3, the DNA is TGTGCCACCAGCAGTGATGAAAGCGGGGGCCTTACAGATACGCAGTATTTT.

V and J are TRBV30 and TRBJ1-2; D may be TRBD1 (5 bases). The V end was cut by 2 bases, the J end by 5 bases, with 15 bases between. The V gene's germline CDR1 is GTSNPN and CDR2 SVGIG (reference sequence). This CDR3 spans 14 amino acids. The DNA of the CDR3 is TGTGCCTGGAGTTTCCTGGGGCAGTTATATGGCTACACCTTC. It yields the protein CAWSFLGQLYGYTF.

The genes are TRBV6-1 and TRBJ1-1, with 7 bases lining up with TRBD1. The V gene end was trimmed by 3 bases and the J gene end by 2 bases; junction bases not matched to a gene: 6. The CDR3 is made up of 15 amino acids. Germline loops: CDR1 MNHNS, CDR2 SASEGT. The CDR3 protein is CASSELQGGNTEAFF. CDR3 sequence (DNA): TGTGCCAGCAGTGAGCTTCAGGGGGGAAACACTGAAGCTTTCTTT.

The rearrangement links TRBV9 to TRBJ2-5; 8 nucleotides align to TRBD2. V lost 4 bases and J lost 4; bases outside the gene matches: 3. CDR1 and CDR2 (germline): SGDLS, YYNGEE. This CDR3 is 13 amino acids long. The CDR3 region is CASSFRGGETQYF. The CDR3 DNA reads TGTGCCAGCAGCTTCCGGGGGGGAGAGACCCAGTACTTC.

The CDR3 protein is CASNPDRLHRNQPQHF. CDR3 bases: TGTGCCAGCAATCCAGACAGGCTGCACCGCAATCAGCCCCAGCATTTT. This chain connects TRBV21-1 to TRBJ1-5; the table calls TRBD1, which could not be checked here. TRBV21-1 represents a pseudogene. There are 16 residues in the CDR3.

This clone has a single count. The chain couples TRBV11-2 to TRBJ1-6; TRBD1 matches 7 bases. V shed 4 bases and J 11 bases; nucleotides not matched to a gene: 8. This CDR3 has 14 amino acids. Germline V gene sequence: CDR1 SGHAT, CDR2 FQNNGV. CDR3 residues: CASSSYRDSTPLHF. The CDR3 nucleotides read TGTGCCAGCAGCTCCTACCGGGACAGCACACCCCTCCACTTT.

V and J are TRBV11-3 and TRBJ2-3; TRBD1 agrees at 9 bases. J gave up 3 bases and V 1 base, and 2 bases lay outside the gene matches. The CDR3 has 15 residues. The V gene's germline CDR1 is SGHNT and CDR2 YENEEA. The CDR3 region is CASSLGTGETDTQYF. CDR3 nucleotides: TGTGCCAGCAGCTTAGGGACAGGGGAGACAGATACGCAGTATTTT. The full variable domain, with the rest looked up from reference TRBV11-3 and TRBJ2-3, is EAGVVQSPRYKIIEKKQPVAFWCNPISGHNTLYWYLQNLGQGPELLIRYENEEAVDDSQLPKDRFSAERLKGVDSTLKIQPAELGDSAVYLCASSLGTGETDTQYFGPGTRLTVL.

The rearrangement links TRBV4-1 to TRBJ2-5; 7 bases agree with TRBD2. The V gene end was trimmed by 1 base and the J gene end by 5 bases; junction bases not matched to a gene: 7. Germline V CDR1 and CDR2: MGHRA, YSYEKL. This CDR3 is 15 amino acids long. CDR3 in DNA: TGCGCCAGCAGCCAAGTCCGGGGAGGGTGGGAGACCCAGTACTTC. Translating it yields CASSQVRGGWETQYF.

The rearrangement joins TRBV30 to TRBJ1-4; D might be TRBD1 (6 bases). The CDR3 has 14 residues. Germline V gene lookup returns CDR1 GTSNPN and CDR2 SVGIG (reference sequence). The V and J ends lost 5 bases and 0 bases respectively, with 10 bases between them. The CDR3 is CAWDTGTTNEKLFF. CDR3 coding DNA: TGTGCCTGGGACACAGGGACAACTAATGAAAAACTGTTTTTT. The complete variable domain, with remaining parts taken from reference TRBV30 and TRBJ1-4, reads SQTIHQWPATLVQPVGSPLSLECTVEGTSNPNLYWYRQAAGRGLQLLFYSVGIGQISSEVPQNLSASRPQDRQFILSSKKLLLSDSGFYLCAWDTGTTNEKLFFGSGTQLSVL.

This clone has a single count. The rearrangement uses TRBV7-9 and TRBJ2-7, with D possibly matching TRBD1 (6 bases). CDR1 and CDR2 from the germline V gene are SEHNR and FQNEAQ (reference sequence). This CDR3 contains 17 residues. The V end was cut by 4 bases, the J end by 4 bases, with 23 bases between. CDR3 protein: CASSSRTTGLQRYEQYF. The CDR3 DNA reads TGTGCCAGCAGCTCCCGCACCACAGGGTTGCAGAGGTACGAGCAGTACTTC.

The chain recombines TRBV18 with TRBJ2-3; weak D call: TRBD1 (7 bases). CDR3 length: 14 residues. The V gene's germline CDR1 is KGHSH and CDR2 LQKENI. V lost 6 bases to trimming and J lost 5 bases, with 15 bases between them. The CDR3 is CASSPNRGGDTQYF. The CDR3 DNA follows: TGTGCCAGCTCCCCAAACAGGGGAGGAGATACGCAGTATTTT.

The rearrangement uses TRBV9 and TRBJ2-5, with D unclear. Trimming removed 4 bases from V and 1 base from J, with 17 bases in between. This CDR3 has 16 residues. Germline lookup yields CDR1 SGDLS and CDR2 YYNGEE. The CDR3 reads CASSPRKTHLQETQYF. The DNA of the CDR3 is TGTGCCAGCAGCCCCCGAAAGACTCACCTCCAAGAGACCCAGTACTTC. Filled out from reference TRBV9 and TRBJ2-5, the complete variable domain reads DSGVTQTPKHLITATGQRVTLRCSPRSGDLSVYWYQQSLDQGLQFLIQYYNGEERAKGNILERFSAQQFPDLHSELNLSSLELGDSALYFCASSPRKTHLQETQYFGPGTRLLVL.

This chain links TRBV5-1 with TRBJ1-1; perhaps TRBD1 as D (5 bases). CDR3 length: 15 amino acids. Trimming stripped 2 bases from V and 3 bases from J, with 14 bases between. Germline V gene sequence: CDR1 SGHRS, CDR2 YFSETQ. As DNA, the CDR3 is TGCGCCAGCAGCTTAGACGACAGACCGTACACTGAAGCTTTCTTT. It specifies CASSLDDRPYTEAFF.

This chain connects TRBV12-5 to TRBJ1-5, with 7 bases fitting TRBD1. J lost 3 bases, V lost 3 bases, and 5 bases had no gene match. The V gene's germline CDR1 is LGHNT and CDR2 FRNRAP. The CDR3 extends over 15 amino acids. This CDR3 is CASGFGTDLNQPQHF. CDR3 bases: TGTGCTAGTGGTTTCGGGACAGATCTCAATCAGCCCCAGCATTTT.

The chain employs TRBV19 and TRBJ1-5, with D unclear. The CDR3 runs to 15 residues. Germline V lookup: CDR1 LNHDA, CDR2 SQIVND (reference sequence). V was shortened by 4 bases and J by 3 bases, with 13 bases between the two germline ends. The CDR3 sequence: CASSRTLTPNQPQHF. The CDR3 bases are TGTGCCAGTAGTAGGACTCTTACCCCCAATCAGCCCCAGCATTTT.